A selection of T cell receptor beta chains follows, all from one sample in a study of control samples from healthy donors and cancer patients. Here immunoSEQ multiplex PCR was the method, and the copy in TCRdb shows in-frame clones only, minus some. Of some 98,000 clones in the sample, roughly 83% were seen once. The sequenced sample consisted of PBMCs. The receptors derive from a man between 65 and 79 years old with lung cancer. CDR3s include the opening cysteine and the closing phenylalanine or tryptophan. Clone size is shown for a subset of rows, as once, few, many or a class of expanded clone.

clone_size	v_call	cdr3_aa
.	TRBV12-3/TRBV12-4	CASRGPNQPQHF
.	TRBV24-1	CATSDAGYTGTDTQYF
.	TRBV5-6	CASSFQLNQPQHF
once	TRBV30	CAWSPPDRGGRGYTF
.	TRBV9	CASSVDALYQETQYF
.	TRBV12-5	CASGGIRDTQYF
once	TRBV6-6	CASSPLNLDRDTEAFF
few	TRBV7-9	CASSLEGYHTEAFF
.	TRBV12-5	CASGLNQGLNEQYF
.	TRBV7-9	CASSFPWGRGSGANVLTF
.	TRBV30	CAWSFWTGSNTEAFF
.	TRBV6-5	CASSYRAGSYNEQFF
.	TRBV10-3	CAIKGQGGDEAFF
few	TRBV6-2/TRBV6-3	CASSYKFGDSKGYEQYF
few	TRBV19	CASQDRSHTEAFF
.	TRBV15	CATSSTNIQYF
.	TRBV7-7	CASSFGGANTGELFF
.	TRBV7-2	CASSRPGAGELFF
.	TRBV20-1	CSAGTDTQYF
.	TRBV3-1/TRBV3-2	CASSQVRGTNTIYF
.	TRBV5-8	CASSGGQGPPGELFF
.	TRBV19	CASSIVSADNTIYF
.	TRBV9	CASSPEGEYGNTIYF